This T cell receptor beta chain was sequenced for a study of T cell responses to AZD1222 COVID-19 vaccine (dated by TCRdb to about 2021). For context, the study as a whole: AZD1222 recipients whose second dose came at about 4 weeks and those whose second dose came at about 12 weeks were combined into one group, since spike-specific TCR depth and breadth did not differ between the two schedules. TCR sequencing was performed for about 250 trial participants, of whom about 200 were given two doses of AZD1222 and 26 were given two doses of MenACWY control vaccine. Trial participants were enrolled into age subgroups of 18-55, 56-69 and 70-plus years, which contained around 140, 26 and 57 TCR-sequenced participants, respectively. The study at large found these results: Epitopes outside the regions mutated in the B.1.351 and B.1.1.7 variants were reportedly recognized by nearly half of the unique spike-specific TCRs. In the small 56-69-year group, the increase in depth fell short of significance, most likely because of low power. Only a handful of AZD1222 recipients were SARS-CoV-2 seropositive at baseline, limiting conclusions about previously exposed vaccinees. Most participants were white British and females outnumbered males, and the authors suggested that clonal diversity may have been underestimated. CD4 TCRs associated with the vaccine covered the entire spike protein, and the dominant responses were in regions 160-218 and 743-854. After two AZD1222 doses, spike-specific TCR breadth and depth were significantly higher than at day 0 and than in MenACWY recipients. No day 14 peak-response samples were available, so repertoires were characterized only after the peak T cell response.

There are 14 amino acids in the CDR3, from cysteine to phenylalanine inclusive. The retained sequence is limited to the CDR3, 42 bases, with the frame set at the first base. V loses 4 bases of germline sequence and J loses 1 base, and the interval between the two ends is 11 bases. Sequences SGHDT (CDR1) and YYEEEE (CDR2) are obtained from the germline V gene. The CDR3 regions of human TCRbeta chains were analyzed by immunosequencing. In the source study's methods: TCRs in the repertoires were matched against a reference library of SARS-CoV-2-specific TCRs that had been generated with the MIRA antigen-specificity platform. Breadth was defined as the fraction of unique TCRs that were SARS-CoV-2-associated. Depth was defined as the fraction of total T cells that were SARS-CoV-2-associated. Using the MIRA data, each spike-specific TCR was assigned both to the spike region to which the TCR was reactive and to a CD4 or CD8 class. Log10-transformed breadth and depth values were compared by one-way ANOVA with Sidak's multiple comparisons tests. In its TCRdb copy, this immuneACCESS table keeps in-frame sequences only and misses some clones. Where compared with another copy, unresolved V genes explain less than half of these, and the others have no known cause. The V and J calls and clone size were taken over from that table, and D and trimming were inferred from the DNA. This sample is represented by roughly 120,000 clones; about 91% of them were singletons. The top ten clonotypes cover less than 6% of the sample.

A remark on this clone: Its binding antigen is unknown. No per-base quality is available; no much larger clone lies one base away.

The time point label corresponds to: baseline before first vaccination. Samples from vaccinated people were obtained from the UK trials COV001 and COV002, which included a single-blind randomized controlled phase 2/3 trial of AZD1222 (ChAdOx1 nCoV-19) in healthy adults. Trial participant PBMC samples were collected at day 0 and day 28 after the second dose for TCRbeta chain sequencing. The rearranged chain carries TRBV5-6 and TRBJ1-1; the D gene is possibly TRBD1, with 5 bases matching. The sequencing here drew on peripheral blood, taken on day 0 of AZD1222 vaccination. The receptor's source is an adult in good health. The CDR3 has the sequence CASSPWGSNTEAFF. The sequenced DNA: TGTGCCAGCAGCCCTTGGGGGTCGAACACTGAAGCTTTCTTT.